The 30 T cell receptor beta chains below come from one sample, sequenced in a study of blood T cell repertoires in COVID-19. Repertoires were generated with immunoSEQ multiplex PCR, while TCRdb's copy carries only in-frame clones and drops some. The table has hundreds of thousands of clones, around 89% seen once. Sequenced material: PBMCs or T cells enriched from blood (not recorded which). The receptors shown here come from a young woman who had recovered from COVID-19.

The chain recombines TRBV19 with TRBJ1-4, with 8 bases identical to TRBD1. Unmatched junction bases numbered 7, after V lost 5 bases and J lost 5 bases. In germline, CDR1 is LNHDA, CDR2 SQIVND (reference sequence). The CDR3 totals 15 residues. The DNA for the CDR3 is TGTGCCAGTAGTCTACCGACAGGGGACAATGAAAAACTGTTTTTT. It is translated as CASSLPTGDNEKLFF.

The chain uses TRBV5-4 and TRBJ1-5, with a possible D match to TRBD1 (6 bases). The germline V gene encodes CDR1 SGHNT and CDR2 YYREEE (reference sequence). The CDR3 spans 15 residues. Trimming removed 0 bases at V and 4 bases at J, with 11 bases between. For the CDR3, the DNA is TGTGCCAGCAGCTTGGCCGGGACACCAAATCAGCCCCAGCATTTT. This codes for CASSLAGTPNQPQHF.

The chain recombines TRBV6-2 or TRBV6-3 with TRBJ1-1, with D maybe TRBD1 (6 bases). The germline V and J ends were trimmed by 2 bases and 4 bases, with 17 bases remaining between them. The CDR3 covers 16 residues. Germline lookup yields CDR1 MNHEY and CDR2 SVGEGT. The CDR3 bases are TGTGCCAGCAGTTACGTAGGTTTCTCAGGGGCCACTGAAGCTTTCTTT. It is translated as CASSYVGFSGATEAFF.

V usage is TRBV2 and J usage is TRBJ1-3, with D unclear. The length of the CDR3 is 15 residues. Germline CDR1 SNHLY, CDR2 FYNNEI. V was clipped by 6 bases and J by 0 bases, with 12 bases between them. The CDR3 nucleotides read TGTGCCAGCAGCACCAGGCGCCGCTCTGGAAACACCATATATTTT. Its translation: CASSTRRRSGNTIYF. The entire variable domain, with the rest obtained from reference TRBV2 and TRBJ1-3, is as follows: EPEVTQTPSHQVTQMGQEVILRCVPISNHLYFYWYRQILGQKVEFLVSFYNNEISEKSEIFDDQFSVERPDGSNFTLKIRSTKLEDSAMYFCASSTRRRSGNTIYFGEGSWLTVV.

This clone was found once. This rearrangement joins TRBV11-1 to TRBJ2-7; the D gene is possibly TRBD2 (5 bases). The CDR3 is made up of 13 amino acids. CDR1 is SGHAT, CDR2 FQDESV, per germline (reference sequence). The germline V and J ends were trimmed by 5 bases and 1 base, with 9 bases remaining between them. The DNA of the CDR3 is TGTGCCAGCAGCCCCAGCGGATCCTACGAGCAGTACTTC. Protein product: CASSPSGSYEQYF.

The chain is built from TRBV28 and TRBJ2-7; 9 bases fit TRBD2. CDR1 MDHEN and CDR2 SYDVKM come from the germline V gene. V gave up 5 bases and J gave up 5 bases; unmatched junction bases: 7. This CDR3 region has 14 residues. CDR3 in amino acids: CASSKRLAAHEQYF. The DNA of the CDR3 is TGTGCCAGCAGTAAAAGACTAGCGGCCCACGAGCAGTACTTC.

The chain has TRBV27 and TRBJ2-7; D not resolved. V was shortened by 2 bases and J by 0 bases, with 8 bases between the two germline ends. CDR1 MNHEY and CDR2 SMNVEV come from the germline V gene (reference sequence). This CDR3 contains 14 residues. The CDR3 reads CASSLLDSSYEQYF. The CDR3 region has the DNA TGTGCCAGCAGTTTACTAGATAGCTCCTACGAGCAGTACTTC.

This rearrangement joins TRBV13 to TRBJ1-3; D is possibly TRBD1 (6 bases). V was cut by 3 bases and J by 2 bases, with 17 bases left in between. The CDR3 contains 17 residues. The germline V gene encodes CDR1 PRHDT and CDR2 FYEKMQ (reference sequence). CDR3 sequence (DNA): TGTGCCAGCAGCTTCGGCCTACAGGGAACGACTGGAAACACCATATATTTT. It is translated as CASSFGLQGTTGNTIYF.

This chain uses TRBV2 with TRBJ2-2; 7 bases align to TRBD1. From germline, CDR1 is SNHLY and CDR2 FYNNEI. This CDR3 has 14 amino acids. With V trimmed by 10 bases and J by 1 base, 6 bases remained unmatched. CDR3 sequence: CAIKGGVNTGELFF. In DNA form, the CDR3 reads TGTGCCATCAAAGGGGGCGTGAACACCGGGGAGCTGTTTTTT.

The chain uses TRBV20-1 and TRBJ2-3; 11 bases agree with TRBD2. This CDR3 comprises 16 residues. V lost 3 bases to trimming and J lost 3 bases; unmatched junction nucleotides: 8. Looked up from germline, CDR1 is DFQATT and CDR2 is SNEGSKA (reference sequence). CDR3 sequence reads: CSASLTLAGVTDTQYF. The DNA for the CDR3 is TGCAGTGCTAGTTTAACACTAGCGGGAGTGACAGATACGCAGTATTTT.

On this clone: Other nucleotide sequences from this sample produce the same CDR3. This chain joins TRBV27 and TRBJ2-1; 9 nucleotides agree with TRBD2. The germline V gene has CDR1 MNHEY and CDR2 SMNVEV (reference sequence). The CDR3 has 15 amino acids. Losses at the gene ends were 5 bases for V and 0 bases for J; bases not matched to a gene: 2. Here the CDR3 reads CASSLSGSSYNEQFF. CDR3 nucleotides: TGTGCCAGCAGTCTTAGCGGGAGCTCCTACAATGAGCAGTTCTTC.

This clone occurred once. This chain uses TRBV6-1 with TRBJ1-1; unclear D gene. The V gene lost 1 base and the J gene lost 1 base, with 10 bases spanning the gap. Germline lookup yields CDR1 MNHNS and CDR2 SASEGT. The CDR3 totals 15 residues. CDR3 protein: CASSEGLTTNTEAFF. The CDR3 DNA reads TGTGCCAGCAGTGAAGGGTTGACAACGAACACTGAAGCTTTCTTT.

The chain joins TRBV28 to TRBJ1-1; the match to TRBD1 covers 7 bases. There are 12 residues in the CDR3. Germline CDR1 and CDR2: MDHEN and SYDVKM. V was clipped by 8 bases and J by 11 bases; unmatched bases: 11. In DNA, the CDR3 is TGTGCCAGCGCAACCGAGGGGGCGAGGGCTTTCTTT. Residues: CASATEGARAFF.

The CDR3 DNA reads TGTGCCAGCAGCTTTGGACGCGGGAGATTGAATGAGCAGTTCTTC. Encoded protein: CASSFGRGRLNEQFF. The genes are TRBV13 and TRBJ2-1, with 7 positions matching TRBD2. The CDR3 loop spans 15 amino acids. The ends lost 3 bases at V and 7 bases at J; junction bases unmatched: 9. CDR1 is PRHDT and CDR2 is FYEKMQ in the germline V gene (reference sequence).

This chain connects TRBV7-3 to TRBJ2-3, with D possibly matching TRBD1 (6 bases). The CDR3 totals 15 residues. CDR1 and CDR2 (germline): SGHTA, FQGTGA. V was pared by 1 base and J by 10 bases, with 18 bases between. This CDR3 is CASSLSGMWDTAQYF. Here the CDR3 DNA reads TGTGCCAGCAGCTTAAGCGGCATGTGGGACACGGCGCAGTATTTT.

This CDR3 is CATALDRGDEGYTF. In DNA form, the CDR3 reads TGTGCCACCGCCCTGGACAGGGGCGATGAGGGCTACACCTTC. The chain couples TRBV15 to TRBJ1-2, with 9 bases that match TRBD1. Looked up from germline, CDR1 is LNHNV and CDR2 is YYDKDF (reference sequence). V was pared by 8 bases and J by 8 bases, with 12 bases of the junction left unmatched. The CDR3 covers 14 residues.

This clone was picked up one time. This chain links TRBV18 with TRBJ2-5; TRBD1 matches 9 bases. Germline V gives CDR1 KGHSH, CDR2 LQKENI. V lost 5 bases to trimming and J lost 5 bases; unmatched junction nucleotides: 6. The CDR3 extends over 14 amino acids. This CDR3 is CASSATGGPETQYF. In nucleotides, the CDR3 is TGTGCCAGCTCAGCGACAGGGGGACCGGAGACCCAGTACTTC.

This chain links TRBV28 with TRBJ1-2; D not certain. This CDR3 has 14 residues. Germline V CDR1 and CDR2: MDHEN, SYDVKM. V was cut by 6 bases and J by 4 bases, with 15 bases left in between. CDR3 in amino acids: CASRHRETFYGYTF. Here the CDR3 DNA reads TGTGCCAGCAGGCATCGGGAGACCTTCTATGGCTACACCTTC.

The V gene is TRBV19, the J gene TRBJ2-1, with TRBD2 matching 10 bases. J lost 4 bases, V lost 2 bases, and 2 bases had no gene match. Germline CDR1 is LNHDA and CDR2 is SQIVND (reference sequence). This CDR3 is 15 amino acids long. The CDR3 is CASSITSGNYNEQFF. The CDR3 nucleotides read TGTGCCAGTAGTATAACTAGCGGGAATTACAATGAGCAGTTCTTC.

This rearrangement joins TRBV28 to TRBJ1-2, with unresolved D. Germline V CDR1 and CDR2: MDHEN, SYDVKM. CDR3 length: 10 residues. Trimming pared 10 bases from V and 9 bases from J, leaving 12 bases between. In DNA, the CDR3 is TGTGCCACATACACCATGAGCTACACCTTC. Protein product: CATYTMSYTF.

V and J are TRBV6-5 and TRBJ1-4; TRBD1 aligns across 8 bases. The CDR3 runs 15 residues. The germline V gene encodes CDR1 MNHEY and CDR2 SVGAGI. The J segment lost 4 bases and the V segment lost 10 bases, leaving 11 bases of the junction unmatched. The CDR3 DNA reads as TGTGCCACAGGACAGGGAGGCCCTTATAATGAAAAACTGTTTTTT. It codes for CATGQGGPYNEKLFF.

The rearrangement links TRBV5-6 to TRBJ2-7, with D perhaps matching TRBD2 (5 bases). The V and J ends lost 0 bases and 6 bases respectively, with 13 bases between them. The CDR3 contains 14 residues. Germline-derived CDR1 and CDR2 are SGHDT and YYEEEE. The CDR3 DNA reads TGTGCCAGCAGCTTGGCGGGGTTCCCGGGCGAGCAGTACTTC. It translates to CASSLAGFPGEQYF. Filled out from reference TRBV5-6 and TRBJ2-7, the complete variable domain reads DAGVTQSPTHLIKTRGQQVTLRCSPKSGHDTVSWYQQALGQGPQFIFQYYEEEERQRGNFPDRFSGHQFPNYSSELNVNALLLGDSALYLCASSLAGFPGEQYFGPGTRLTVT.

The genes are TRBV5-4 and TRBJ1-1; D is perhaps TRBD1 (5 bases). V gave up 3 bases and J gave up 8 bases, with 14 bases separating them. CDR3 length: 13 residues. The germline V gene has CDR1 SGHNT and CDR2 YYREEE (reference sequence). CDR3 amino acids: CASSSPRAGEAFF. CDR3 nucleotides: TGTGCCAGCAGCTCACCCAGGGCAGGAGAAGCTTTCTTT.

The CDR3 coding sequence is TGTGCCAGTAGTATAGCGGGGACTTCGCGCACAGATACGCAGTATTTT. Protein product: CASSIAGTSRTDTQYF. The gene calls are TRBV19 and TRBJ2-3, with D perhaps TRBD2 (6 bases). Germline CDR1 is LNHDA and CDR2 is SQIVND (reference sequence). The germline V and J ends were trimmed by 1 base and 1 base, with 12 bases remaining between them. This CDR3 is 16 amino acids long.

Written as DNA, the CDR3 is TGTGCCAGCAGTTTATACAGCAGGGGCGACTATGGCTACACCTTC. Its translation is CASSLYSRGDYGYTF. The V call is TRBV27, the J call TRBJ1-2; TRBD1 is a possible D gene (6 bases). Trimming took 1 base from V and 3 from J, leaving 12 bases between them. CDR1 and CDR2 from the germline V gene are MNHEY and SMNVEV (reference sequence). This CDR3 comprises 15 residues.

The V call is TRBV10-3, the J call TRBJ2-7; TRBD2 matches 12 bases. V lost 3 bases to trimming and J lost 4 bases; unmatched junction nucleotides: 4. This CDR3 has 15 residues. Germline V gene lookup returns CDR1 ENHRY and CDR2 SYGVKD. The CDR3 nucleotides read TGTGCCATCAGTGACGGACTAGCGGGACCTTACGAGCAGTACTTC. Its translation is CAISDGLAGPYEQYF.

In nucleotides, the CDR3 is TGTGCCAGCAGCCGGACAGGGATGGACTATGGCTACACCTTC. Translated, it gives CASSRTGMDYGYTF. This rearrangement joins TRBV9 to TRBJ1-2, with TRBD1 matching over 8 bases. There are 14 residues in the CDR3. The germline CDR1 and CDR2 sequences are SGDLS and YYNGEE. The trim removed 4 bases at V and 3 bases at J, leaving 5 bases unmatched. Based on the CDR3 plus reference TRBV9 and TRBJ1-2, the full variable domain is DSGVTQTPKHLITATGQRVTLRCSPRSGDLSVYWYQQSLDQGLQFLIQYYNGEERAKGNILERFSAQQFPDLHSELNLSSLELGDSALYFCASSRTGMDYGYTFGSGTRLTVV.

The chain combines TRBV27 with TRBJ1-4; D remains unclear. The V end was cut by 1 base, the J end by 0 bases, with 15 bases between. The CDR3 is 18 amino acids. Germline values: CDR1 MNHEY, CDR2 SMNVEV (reference sequence). CDR3 sequence: CASSLFPLDTSTNEKLFF. The CDR3 region has the DNA TGTGCCAGCAGTTTATTTCCCCTCGACACCTCAACTAATGAAAAACTGTTTTTT.

CDR3 loop: CASSKTGTYTGELFF. CDR3 DNA sequence: TGTGCCAGCAGCAAAACCGGGACTTACACCGGGGAGCTGTTTTTT. The chain has TRBV28 and TRBJ2-2; perhaps TRBD2 as D (6 bases). V was shortened by 6 bases and J by 3 bases, with 14 bases between the two germline ends. Germline lookup yields CDR1 MDHEN and CDR2 SYDVKM. The CDR3 has 15 amino acids.

This sequence joins TRBV23-1 and TRBJ2-7; possible D gene TRBD1, 6 bases. TRBV23-1 is designated an ORF whose function remains uncertain. The CDR3 is 14 amino acids. The ends were cut back, 4 bases at V and 3 bases at J, with 13 bases in the middle. The CDR3 sequence is CASSRYRDHYEQYF. The CDR3 coding sequence is TGCGCCAGCAGTCGTTACAGGGACCACTACGAGCAGTACTTC.